This T cell receptor beta chain comes out of a study of cytomegalovirus exposure and HLA in healthy donors. It was with 60 Vbeta and 13 Jbeta primers that the PCR ran. Repertoires were generated with immunoSEQ multiplex PCR, while TCRdb's copy carries only in-frame clones and drops some. The repertoire holds approximately 300,000 clones, with approximately 84% as singletons. Germline-derived CDR1 and CDR2 are MGHDK and SYGVNS. Trimming shortened V by 3 bases and J by 0 bases, and 12 bases separated the two germline ends. This CDR3 region has 15 residues. The chain employs TRBV25-1 and TRBJ2-7, with D maybe TRBD2 (5 bases). Sequenced: PBMCs. This clonotype was obtained from a woman aged 40 to 55 in good health and CMV-seropositive. The CDR3 loop reads CASSEEAHSSYEQYF. The CDR3 bases are TGTGCCAGCAGTGAGGAGGCCCACTCCTCCTACGAGCAGTACTTC.